Below are 17 T cell receptor beta chains sequenced from a single sample in a study of blood T cell repertoires in COVID-19 (dated by TCRdb to 2020 to 2021). The library was produced with the immunoSEQ multiplex PCR assay. TCRdb's version of the immuneACCESS table is confined to in-frame rearrangements and falls short of the full clone set. An unresolved V gene accounts for under half of the shortfall where checked; the remainder is of unknown origin. The sample table records fewer than 500,000 clones; around 89% of these occur just once. Together, the top ten hold 4.3% of the sample. Sequencing input: peripheral blood. These receptors were obtained from a woman aged 25-40 years with acute or convalescent COVID-19.

V and J are TRBV11-2 and TRBJ2-2; 8 bases are a match to TRBD2. Germline trimming cut 5 bases from V and 5 bases from J; bases unmatched to any gene: 10. Germline lookup yields CDR1 SGHAT and CDR2 FQNNGV. This CDR3 region has 16 residues. The CDR3 nucleotides are TGTGCCAGCAGCGGGAGGGGACTAGAAGGGACCGGGGAGCTGTTTTTT. Amino acids: CASSGRGLEGTGELFF.

The CDR3 region is CASSLLGGGAVGYTF. CDR3 sequence (DNA): TGCGCCAGCAGCTTACTTGGGGGAGGAGCGGTGGGCTACACCTTC. The chain employs TRBV5-1 and TRBJ1-2; tentative D call: TRBD1 (5 bases). This CDR3 is built from 15 residues. V lost 2 bases to trimming and J lost 8 bases, with 19 bases between them. Germline assignment: CDR1 SGHRS and CDR2 YFSETQ. Full variable domain (rest looked up from reference TRBV5-1 and TRBJ1-2): KAGVTQTPRYLIKTRGQQVTLSCSPISGHRSVSWYQQTPGQGLQFLFEYFSETQRNKGNFPGRFSGRQFSNSRSEMNVSTLELGDSALYLCASSLLGGGAVGYTFGSGTRLTVV.

This clone was detected once. The genes are TRBV5-1 and TRBJ2-1; 8 bases fit TRBD2. The CDR3 extends over 14 amino acids. The V gene's germline CDR1 is SGHRS and CDR2 YFSETQ. V was clipped by 4 bases and J by 15 bases; unmatched bases: 15. CDR3 DNA sequence: TGCGCCAGCAGCCCACCGGGGAGCGGGGGCAGGTGGTTCTTC. Translated, it gives CASSPPGSGGRWFF.

This sequence joins TRBV7-2 and TRBJ2-3, with D perhaps matching TRBD1 (5 bases). Per germline, CDR1 SGHTA and CDR2 FQGNSA. The CDR3 totals 18 residues. Trimming left V 1 base short and J 9 bases short, with 26 bases between. The CDR3 loop reads CASSLGKGRGGTGRTQYF. The CDR3 DNA reads TGTGCCAGCAGCTTAGGAAAAGGTAGGGGCGGAACTGGACGGACGCAGTATTTT.

In this sample, this clone turned up once. The chain employs TRBV3-1 (or the pseudogene TRBV3-2) and TRBJ2-2; 9 bases line up with TRBD2. Germline values: CDR1 LGHDT, CDR2 YNNKEL (reference sequence). Trimming removed 4 bases from V and 4 bases from J; junction bases left unmatched: 7. This CDR3 contains 16 residues. CDR3 nucleotide sequence: TGTGCCAGCAGCCCGACTGGACTAGCGAGCACCGGGGAGCTGTTTTTT. This codes for CASSPTGLASTGELFF.

CDR3 sequence (DNA): TGTGCCAGCAGCTCAAGCACAGGTTCCTTATGGAATGAGCAGTTCTTC. Translation gives CASSSSTGSLWNEQFF. This chain connects TRBV11-2 to TRBJ2-1, with D perhaps TRBD1 (5 bases). Trimming cost V 4 bases and J 7 bases, with 20 bases left between them. CDR1 SGHAT and CDR2 FQNNGV come from the germline V gene. The CDR3 is 16 amino acids.

The V gene is TRBV14, the J gene TRBJ2-1, with a tentative D call TRBD1 (6 bases). Trimming shortened V by 2 bases and J by 4 bases, and 12 bases separated the two germline ends. This CDR3 has 15 residues. Germline V lookup: CDR1 SGHDN, CDR2 FVKESK. Here the CDR3 reads CASSQFATGYNEQFF. The CDR3 DNA reads TGTGCCAGCAGCCAATTTGCGACAGGATACAATGAGCAGTTCTTC.

The J gene is TRBJ1-2, the V gene TRBV30; D remains unclear. The V gene lost 4 bases and the J gene lost 4 bases, with 7 bases spanning the gap. This CDR3 spans 11 amino acids. The germline V gene encodes CDR1 GTSNPN and CDR2 SVGIG (reference sequence). In DNA form, the CDR3 reads TGTGCCTGGACACCGAGCTATGGCTACACCTTC. Translated, it gives CAWTPSYGYTF.

This clone was found a few times. The rearrangement joins TRBV13 to TRBJ1-2, with 7 nucleotides matching TRBD1. Germline loops: CDR1 PRHDT, CDR2 FYEKMQ (reference sequence). V was clipped by 6 bases and J by 6 bases; unmatched bases: 10. CDR3 size: 14 residues. The CDR3 DNA is TGTGCCAGCAGTGTACGACAGGGAAGGGATGGCTACACCTTC. Translated, it gives CASSVRQGRDGYTF.

The chain joins TRBV18 to TRBJ1-5; tentative D call: TRBD1 (5 bases). The CDR3 is 16 residues long. Germline CDR1 reads KGHSH; CDR2 reads LQKENI. Trimming cost V 2 bases and J 7 bases, with 18 bases left between them. The CDR3 DNA sequence: TGTGCCAGCTCACCATCCCAGGGCCCGAGGAGACAGCCCCAGCATTTT. Protein sequence: CASSPSQGPRRQPQHF.

This chain links TRBV4-1 with TRBJ2-7; 11 bases line up with TRBD1. CDR3 length equals 17 residues. Germline V gene data show CDR1 as MGHRA and CDR2 as YSYEKL. The V segment lost 4 bases and the J segment 1 base; nucleotides outside the gene matches: 9. The CDR3 DNA sequence: TGCGCCAGCAGCCGCTCACAAGGGACAGGGGGTTCCTACGAGCAGTACTTC. Encoded protein: CASSRSQGTGGSYEQYF.

This clone was observed once. The rearrangement uses TRBV18 and TRBJ1-1, with D possibly being TRBD1 (5 bases). The germline gives CDR1 KGHSH, CDR2 LQKENI. CDR3 length equals 14 residues. The V gene lost 5 bases and the J gene lost 5 bases, with 15 bases spanning the gap. CDR3 DNA sequence: TGTGCCAGCTCAGCCGGGACGGGAGGGACTGAAGCTTTCTTT. Protein product: CASSAGTGGTEAFF.

The chain uses TRBV6-6 and TRBJ2-3; 9 nucleotides align to TRBD1. CDR3 length: 16 amino acids. The germline gives CDR1 MNHNY, CDR2 SVGAGI (reference sequence). The V segment lost 2 bases and the J segment 7 bases; nucleotides outside the gene matches: 10. The CDR3 here is CASSYLTGGDIYTQYF. Here the CDR3 DNA reads TGTGCCAGCAGTTACCTCACAGGGGGCGATATTTATACGCAGTATTTT.

Turning to this clone: Additional DNA sequences in this sample encode the identical CDR3. The chain joins TRBV12-3 or TRBV12-4 to TRBJ2-7; D remains unclear. The CDR3 is made up of 11 amino acids. V lost 4 bases to trimming and J lost 3 bases, with 4 bases between them. The CDR3 region is CASSSGYEQYF. The CDR3, as DNA: TGTGCCAGCAGTTCGGGCTACGAGCAGTACTTC.

CDR3: CASSAEPGGLDEAFF. The CDR3 DNA sequence: TGCGCCAGCAGTGCCGAACCAGGGGGCTTAGATGAAGCTTTCTTT. This sequence joins TRBV10-2 and TRBJ1-1, with 8 bases that match TRBD1. This CDR3 has 15 residues. CDR1 and CDR2 from the germline V gene are WSHSY and SAAADI. The trim removed 4 bases at V and 7 bases at J, leaving 11 bases unmatched.

The chain is built from TRBV24-1 and TRBJ2-1; D remains ambiguous. Germline V CDR1 and CDR2: KGHDR, SFDVKD. V gave up 1 base and J gave up 8 bases, with 14 bases separating them. The length of the CDR3 is 15 residues. CDR3 DNA: TGTGCCACCAGTGATTTAGGAACAGCCCAGCATGAGCAGTTCTTC. Translation: CATSDLGTAQHEQFF.

The sample holds one count of this clone. The chain employs TRBV30 and TRBJ2-7; 8 bases fit TRBD2. J was trimmed by 5 bases and V by 0 bases; bases with no gene match: 9. The CDR3 sequence is 15 residues long. CDR1 is GTSNPN and CDR2 is SVGIG in the germline V gene (reference sequence). The CDR3 nucleotides are TGTGCCTGGAGTGTAATGGGCGGGGGGAAGGACGAGCAGTACTTC. This gives the protein CAWSVMGGGKDEQYF.